One and the same sample provided the 2 T cell receptor beta chains below, sequenced in a study of T cell responses to AZD1222 COVID-19 vaccine. Libraries were prepared by immunoSEQ multiplex PCR; TCRdb keeps only in-frame clonotypes and omits some of them. The sample consists of 120,000 to 150,000 clones, approximately 90% of them appearing once. The sample in question was peripheral blood, obtained 28 days after the second AZD1222 dose. The origin of the receptors is an adult who received the AZD1222 COVID-19 vaccine.

This clone was seen just once. The chain combines TRBV6-2 or TRBV6-3 with TRBJ2-2; D remains ambiguous. V was shortened by 5 bases and J by 6 bases, with 10 bases between the two germline ends. The CDR3 is 13 amino acids. Germline-derived CDR1 and CDR2 are MNHEY and SVGEGT. CDR3 region: CASSMGWAGELFF. The CDR3 nucleotides read TGTGCCAGCAGTATGGGGTGGGCCGGGGAGCTGTTTTTT.

The V gene is TRBV9, the J gene TRBJ2-1; 7 positions match TRBD2. The length of the CDR3 is 14 residues. Germline V gene lookup returns CDR1 SGDLS and CDR2 YYNGEE. The ends lost 7 bases at V and 6 bases at J; junction bases unmatched: 10. The CDR3 DNA sequence: TGTGCCAGCGGACTCGGCGGGAGTGGCAATGAGCAGTTCTTC. It specifies CASGLGGSGNEQFF.